One sample yielded the 31 T cell receptor beta chains listed below, sequenced in a study of T cell responses to AZD1222 COVID-19 vaccine. Generated by immunoSEQ multiplex PCR, the TCRdb table keeps only in-frame clones and is missing some. The sample has about 150,000 clones, approximately 91% seen once. The sample in question was peripheral blood, obtained after recovery from COVID-19. These receptor sequences come from an adult who had recovered from COVID-19.

The V and J genes are TRBV7-8 and TRBJ2-7; D gene unclear. The germline V gene has CDR1 SGHVS and CDR2 FQNEAQ. The CDR3 has 14 amino acids. V lost 1 base and J lost 2, with 9 bases in between. CDR3 region: CASSLGSGAYEQYF. The DNA for the CDR3 is TGTGCCAGCAGCTTAGGGTCTGGTGCCTACGAGCAGTACTTC.

The chain has TRBV4-3 and TRBJ2-7, with D perhaps TRBD1 or TRBD2 (6 bases each). Trimming took off 4 bases at V and 5 bases at J, with 12 bases between the two ends. Per germline, CDR1 LGHNA and CDR2 YSLEER. This CDR3 contains 13 residues. CDR3 in amino acids: CASSPRRGDEQYF. The CDR3 coding sequence is TGCGCCAGCAGCCCTAGAAGGGGGGACGAGCAGTACTTC.

The chain links TRBV5-1 to TRBJ2-6; possible D gene TRBD1, 6 bases. This CDR3 has 17 amino acids. Germline V gives CDR1 SGHRS, CDR2 YFSETQ. V was clipped by 3 bases and J by 0 bases, with 13 bases between them. CDR3 amino acids: CASSSGTSLSGANVLTF. DNA for the CDR3: TGCGCCAGCAGCTCAGGGACATCCCTCTCTGGGGCCAACGTCCTGACTTTC.

The chain carries TRBV5-1 and TRBJ2-7; TRBD2 might be the D (6 bases). V gave up 0 bases and J gave up 5 bases, with 15 bases separating them. From germline, CDR1 is SGHRS and CDR2 YFSETQ. The CDR3 has 15 amino acids. CDR3 sequence (DNA): TGCGCCAGCAGCTTGGTGAACGGGAGAACAGACGAGCAGTACTTC. It is translated as CASSLVNGRTDEQYF.

The chain recombines TRBV6-5 with TRBJ2-5, with 8 positions matching TRBD1. Trimming took 6 bases from V and 5 from J; bases not matched to a gene: 8. The germline V gene encodes CDR1 MNHEY and CDR2 SVGAGI. This CDR3 contains 14 residues. CDR3 sequence reads: CASRLTGGPETQYF. The CDR3, as DNA: TGTGCCAGCAGATTAACAGGGGGACCGGAGACCCAGTACTTC.

The chain carries TRBV5-1 and TRBJ1-2; D is possibly TRBD1 (5 bases). The CDR3 covers 14 residues. The V end lost 0 bases, the J end lost 6 bases, and 12 bases lay between the germline ends. Germline V gives CDR1 SGHRS, CDR2 YFSETQ. CDR3 DNA: TGCGCCAGCAGCTTGGCCGCGGCAGGGAATGGCTACACCTTC. Its protein product is CASSLAAAGNGYTF. Complete variable domain (other parts from reference TRBV5-1 and TRBJ1-2): KAGVTQTPRYLIKTRGQQVTLSCSPISGHRSVSWYQQTPGQGLQFLFEYFSETQRNKGNFPGRFSGRQFSNSRSEMNVSTLELGDSALYLCASSLAAAGNGYTFGSGTRLTVV.

The chain combines TRBV18 with TRBJ2-5; TRBD2 is a possible D gene (5 bases). V gave up 3 bases and J gave up 5 bases, with 13 bases separating them. Germline V lookup: CDR1 KGHSH, CDR2 LQKENI. The CDR3 is 14 residues long. The CDR3 region has the DNA TGTGCCAGCTCACCTTCAAGCGGCCGGGAGACCCAGTACTTC. Translating it yields CASSPSSGRETQYF. The full variable domain, its missing parts supplied by reference TRBV18 and TRBJ2-5, is NAGVMQNPRHLVRRRGQEARLRCSPMKGHSHVYWYRQLPEEGLKFMVYLQKENIIDESGMPKERFSAEFPKEGPSILRIQQVVRGDSAAYFCASSPSSGRETQYFGPGTRLLVL.

In its sample, this clone was seen once. The genes are TRBV27 and TRBJ2-7, with D maybe TRBD2 (5 bases). The ends were cut back, 2 bases at V and 4 bases at J, with 18 bases in the middle. The CDR3 has 16 residues. CDR1 and CDR2 from the germline V gene are MNHEY and SMNVEV (reference sequence). CDR3 protein: CASSLDEGGAHYEQYF. DNA of the CDR3: TGTGCCAGCAGTTTAGACGAAGGAGGCGCTCATTACGAGCAGTACTTC.

The chain combines TRBV3-1 (or the pseudogene TRBV3-2) with TRBJ1-1; D not certain. V lost 5 bases and J 1 base, leaving 5 bases between the germline ends. The germline CDR1 and CDR2 sequences are LGHDT and YNNKEL (reference sequence). The CDR3 spans 12 residues. The CDR3 sequence is CASSYRNTEAFF. For the CDR3, the DNA is TGTGCCAGCAGCTATAGGAACACTGAAGCTTTCTTT.

This clone was detected only once. Other DNA variants within this sample encode the same CDR3. The chain links TRBV15 to TRBJ2-7, with D possibly being TRBD2 (6 bases). The CDR3 spans 14 residues. The V end lost 1 base, the J end lost 1 base, and 8 bases lay between the germline ends. In germline, CDR1 is LNHNV, CDR2 YYDKDF (reference sequence). The CDR3 is CATSRAGGSYEQYF. Written as DNA, the CDR3 is TGTGCCACCAGCAGAGCTGGAGGGTCCTACGAGCAGTACTTC.

In nucleotides, the CDR3 is TGTGCCAGCAGTGAACTCCTCCAGGGGCCCCAGTACTTC. Translated: CASSELLQGPQYF. The V and J genes are TRBV25-1 and TRBJ2-5, with TRBD1 as a possible D gene (6 bases). With 2 bases removed from V and 9 bases from J, the gap between germline ends came to 13 bases. CDR1 and CDR2 (germline): MGHDK, SYGVNS. This CDR3 is 13 amino acids long.

This clone showed up just a few times. This rearrangement joins TRBV3-1 (or the pseudogene TRBV3-2) to TRBJ1-3, with D unresolved. CDR3 length: 13 amino acids. Germline CDR1 LGHDT, CDR2 YNNKEL (reference sequence). V gave up 8 bases and J gave up 0 bases, with 8 bases separating them. CDR3 amino acids: CASSRSSGNTIYF. In nucleotides, the CDR3 is TGTGCCAGCTCACGGAGCTCTGGAAACACCATATATTTT.

This chain uses TRBV6-1 with TRBJ2-4; a weak D match, TRBD2 (5 bases). Germline V gene data show CDR1 as MNHNS and CDR2 as SASEGT. CDR3 length equals 15 residues. The V and J ends lost 1 base and 0 bases respectively, with 7 bases between them. CDR3 protein: CASSEVGEAKNIQYF. The CDR3, as DNA: TGTGCCAGCAGTGAAGTGGGAGAAGCCAAAAACATTCAGTACTTC.

The genes are TRBV9 and TRBJ1-2, with TRBD1 as a possible D gene (6 bases). CDR3 size: 14 residues. Germline V CDR1 and CDR2: SGDLS, YYNGEE. V was shortened by 4 bases and J by 2 bases, with 12 bases between the two germline ends. Here the CDR3 reads CASSTQGQNYGYTF. The CDR3 DNA reads as TGTGCCAGCAGCACCCAGGGGCAGAACTATGGCTACACCTTC.

The genes are TRBV2 and TRBJ2-7, with 8 nucleotides matching TRBD1. The V segment lost 2 bases and the J segment 1 base; nucleotides outside the gene matches: 1. Germline V gene data show CDR1 as SNHLY and CDR2 as FYNNEI. This CDR3 is built from 14 residues. CDR3 sequence reads: CASSEQGASYEQYF. The CDR3 bases are TGTGCCAGCAGTGAACAGGGGGCTTCCTACGAGCAGTACTTC.

The chain combines TRBV6-5 with TRBJ2-2; unclear D gene. Trimming removed 1 base from V and 5 bases from J, with 8 bases in between. Germline CDR1 reads MNHEY; CDR2 reads SVGAGI. The CDR3 runs 14 residues. The CDR3 nucleotides are TGTGCCAGCAGTTACTACGGCCCAACCGGGGAGCTGTTTTTT. It yields the protein CASSYYGPTGELFF.

The chain carries TRBV10-3 and TRBJ1-1; D is perhaps TRBD1 (5 bases). The CDR3 is 17 amino acids. Germline-derived CDR1 and CDR2 are ENHRY and SYGVKD. The V gene lost 4 bases and the J gene lost 6 bases, with 24 bases spanning the gap. CDR3 in amino acids: CAISAGKIVGEGAEAFF. In DNA form, the CDR3 reads TGTGCCATCAGTGCGGGGAAAATAGTAGGGGAGGGCGCTGAAGCTTTCTTT.

V and J are TRBV5-1 and TRBJ2-1; 9 nucleotides line up with TRBD2. V lost 4 bases and J lost 6; bases outside the gene matches: 8. CDR3 length: 15 amino acids. The V gene's germline CDR1 is SGHRS and CDR2 YFSETQ. The CDR3 loop is CASSIAGAVSNEQFF. CDR3 DNA: TGCGCCAGCAGCATAGCGGGGGCCGTGTCCAATGAGCAGTTCTTC.

The chain employs TRBV5-6 and TRBJ1-1; D is perhaps TRBD1 (5 bases). Germline values: CDR1 SGHDT, CDR2 YYEEEE. This CDR3 is 17 amino acids long. V lost 2 bases and J 0 bases, leaving 17 bases between the germline ends. CDR3 in amino acids: CASSFGSGAAMNTEAFF. The DNA for the CDR3 is TGTGCCAGCAGCTTTGGTTCTGGGGCAGCAATGAACACTGAAGCTTTCTTT. The whole variable domain, remainder taken from reference TRBV5-6 and TRBJ1-1, is DAGVTQSPTHLIKTRGQQVTLRCSPKSGHDTVSWYQQALGQGPQFIFQYYEEEERQRGNFPDRFSGHQFPNYSSELNVNALLLGDSALYLCASSFGSGAAMNTEAFFGQGTRLTVV.

This clone was observed once. The chain employs TRBV5-1 and TRBJ1-3, with 7 bases lining up with TRBD1. The CDR3 extends over 17 amino acids. Germline CDR1 is SGHRS and CDR2 is YFSETQ. V lost 1 base, J lost 0 bases, and 7 bases stayed unmatched. DNA of the CDR3: TGCGCCAGCAGCTTGAGCGGGACAGCTTACTCTGGAAACACCATATATTTT. This encodes CASSLSGTAYSGNTIYF.

V gene TRBV28 combines with J gene TRBJ2-7; possible D gene TRBD2, 5 bases. The CDR3 loop spans 13 amino acids. Germline V gives CDR1 MDHEN, CDR2 SYDVKM. Trimming shortened V by 7 bases and J by 0 bases, and 10 bases separated the two germline ends. Here the CDR3 DNA reads TGTGCCAGCATCCCCGGGGACTCCTACGAGCAGTACTTC. Amino acid sequence: CASIPGDSYEQYF.

The V and J genes are TRBV2 and TRBJ1-1; possible D gene TRBD1, 5 bases. Germline V CDR1 and CDR2: SNHLY, FYNNEI. This CDR3 contains 13 residues. V was cut by 7 bases and J by 4 bases, with 13 bases left in between. The CDR3 reads CASKAGLVTEAFF. The CDR3, as DNA: TGTGCCAGCAAGGCAGGGTTGGTCACTGAAGCTTTCTTT.

The chain couples TRBV4-1 to TRBJ2-1; perhaps TRBD2 as D (7 bases). The CDR3 loop spans 16 amino acids. V gave up 4 bases and J gave up 1 base, with 14 bases separating them. Germline V CDR1 and CDR2: MGHRA, YSYEKL. The chain's CDR3 is CASSPGGGRSYNEQFF. DNA for the CDR3: TGCGCCAGCAGCCCCGGGGGCGGGAGATCCTACAATGAGCAGTTCTTC.

DNA of the CDR3: TGTGCCAGCAGTCAACATAGGTGGGGTCAGCCCCAGCATTTT. Translation: CASSQHRWGQPQHF. The rearrangement links TRBV4-2 to TRBJ1-5; D gene ambiguous. There are 14 residues in the CDR3. Germline V gene data show CDR1 as LGHNA and CDR2 as YNFKEQ. The ends were cut back, 6 bases at V and 6 bases at J, with 15 bases in the middle.

The chain employs TRBV27 and TRBJ2-1, with D unclear. The germline CDR1 and CDR2 sequences are MNHEY and SMNVEV (reference sequence). V was pared by 3 bases and J by 7 bases, with 13 bases between. The CDR3 length is 14 residues. The CDR3 nucleotides are TGTGCCAGCAGTTTCGGCTTCCGACGGAATGAGCAGTTCTTC. As protein: CASSFGFRRNEQFF.

In nucleotides, the CDR3 is TGTGCCACACAGACTAGCGGGCGCGGGGAGCTGTTTTTT. Encoded protein: CATQTSGRGELFF. This sequence joins TRBV19 and TRBJ2-2; TRBD2 matches 10 bases. The trim removed 10 bases at V and 7 bases at J, leaving 6 bases unmatched. The length of the CDR3 is 13 residues. CDR1 LNHDA and CDR2 SQIVND come from the germline V gene (reference sequence).

V and J are TRBV5-1 and TRBJ2-7, with TRBD1 matching 10 bases. With 5 bases clipped from V and 3 bases from J, the junction kept 8 bases outside the gene matches. The CDR3 is 15 amino acids. The germline V gene has CDR1 SGHRS and CDR2 YFSETQ. The CDR3 region has the DNA TGCGCCAGCAGTTTCGTGGACAGGGGGAACTACGAGCAGTACTTC. This translates into CASSFVDRGNYEQYF.

The V call is TRBV18, the J call TRBJ1-3; 9 nucleotides match TRBD1. The trim removed 1 base at V and 2 bases at J, leaving 6 bases unmatched. This CDR3 comprises 17 residues. The germline CDR1 and CDR2 sequences are KGHSH and LQKENI. The CDR3 DNA is TGTGCCAGCTCACCACTGGGGACAGGGCAGGCTGGAAACACCATATATTTT. Amino acids: CASSPLGTGQAGNTIYF.

The chain employs TRBV6-5 and TRBJ2-5; D possibly corresponds to TRBD2 (5 bases). The V gene lost 3 bases and the J gene lost 10 bases, with 15 bases spanning the gap. CDR3 size: 13 residues. CDR1 MNHEY and CDR2 SVGAGI come from the germline V gene. DNA for the CDR3: TGTGCCAGCAGTTATCGGCAGACACTAGACCAGTACTTC. It codes for CASSYRQTLDQYF.

The chain is built from TRBV9 and TRBJ1-5; TRBD1 matches 7 bases. The ends lost 0 bases at V and 7 bases at J; junction bases unmatched: 4. Germline CDR1 SGDLS, CDR2 YYNGEE. This CDR3 contains 14 residues. Here the CDR3 DNA reads TGTGCCAGCAGCGTAGGGGGACAGCAACAGCCCCAGCATTTT. Amino acids: CASSVGGQQQPQHF.

The gene calls are TRBV5-1 and TRBJ2-1; 7 nucleotides align to TRBD2. CDR3 length: 14 residues. Per germline, CDR1 SGHRS and CDR2 YFSETQ. V lost 0 bases and J lost 7; bases outside the gene matches: 4. The CDR3 coding sequence is TGCGCCAGCAGCTTGGTGACTAGCATGAATGAGCAGTTCTTC. Residues: CASSLVTSMNEQFF. The whole variable domain, filled in from reference TRBV5-1 and TRBJ2-1, reads KAGVTQTPRYLIKTRGQQVTLSCSPISGHRSVSWYQQTPGQGLQFLFEYFSETQRNKGNFPGRFSGRQFSNSRSEMNVSTLELGDSALYLCASSLVTSMNEQFFGPGTRLTVL.